The clone carrying this TCR beta chain appeared a few times. Its antigen remains unidentified. These data originate in a study of T-cell reconstitution after alpha-beta-depleted transplantation in children. Overall study findings and caveats: Most T-cell counts and diversity one year after the transplant came from T cells that were newly produced. Several hundred expanded graft clones reportedly supplied alpha-beta T cells about two months after transplant. In some patients, recipient T cells and intrathymic progenitors surviving conditioning explained high day-60 diversity.

Researchers prepared the TCRbeta library using unique molecular identifiers, the study reports. TCRdb redid the calling of the PCR reads with MiXCR, one entry per CDR3 protein. Of just under 250,000 distinct CDR3 sequences in the sample, about a quarter were seen once. The CDR3 totals 15 residues. V lost 1 base to trimming and J lost 10 bases, with 21 bases between them. Germline values: CDR1 DFQATT, CDR2 SNEGSKA (reference sequence). This specimen consisted of PBMCs, obtained before TCRalphabeta/CD19-depleted stem cell transplant. The clonotype comes from a girl between 2 and 10 years old with Fanconi anemia, due to receive a stem cell transplant. J is TRBJ2-3 and V is TRBV20-1, with unresolved D. CDR3: CSARVPQRDPRAQYF. The CDR3 DNA sequence: TGCAGTGCTAGAGTCCCACAAAGGGATCCTAGGGCGCAGTATTTT.